The rows below give T cell receptor beta chains drawn from one sample of a study of blood T cell repertoires in COVID-19. Repertoires were generated with immunoSEQ multiplex PCR, while TCRdb's copy carries only in-frame clones and drops some. The table lists roughly 150,000 clones, just over 90% of them singletons, with around 5% in the top ten. Sequenced material: peripheral blood. Receptor source: a man between 18 and 35 years old with COVID-19, enrolled during active disease. Both conserved end residues are part of each CDR3. The D gene is left open where the match is weak. Clone size, where shown, is once, few, many, or a class for clones that have expanded.

j_call clone_size v_call d_call cdr3_nt cdr3_aa
TRBJ2-1 once TRBV4-1 TRBD2 TGCGCCAGCAGCCATTGGACTAGCGAGGATGAGCAGTTCTTC CASSHWTSEDEQFF
TRBJ1-1 NA TRBV28 TRBD1 TGTGCCAGCAGTCCGGGACAGGAGATGAACACTGAAGCTTTCTTT CASSPGQEMNTEAFF
TRBJ1-1 NA TRBV28 TRBD1 TGTGCCAGCAGGACAGGGTATACTGAAGCTTTCTTT CASRTGYTEAFF
TRBJ2-7 once TRBV19 TRBD1 TGTGCCAGTAGTATCTTCGGACAGGGGGTCTACGAGCAGTACTTC CASSIFGQGVYEQYF
TRBJ2-7 NA TRBV13 TRBD2 TGTGCCAGCAGCTTTACGGCTAGCGGACTTTACGAGCAGTACTTC CASSFTASGLYEQYF
TRBJ2-7 few TRBV28 TRBD1 TGTGCCAGCAGACAGGGGTTGTCGTCCTACGAGCAGTACTTC CASRQGLSSYEQYF
TRBJ1-2 NA TRBV6-1 NA TGTGCCAGCAGTGAAGTTACAGGGATGTACTATGGCTACACCTTC CASSEVTGMYYGYTF
TRBJ1-4 NA TRBV19 TRBD1 TGTGCCAGTAGCCCCACAGGGGGCCATGGTGAAAAACTGTTTTTT CASSPTGGHGEKLFF
TRBJ1-3 NA TRBV11-2 TRBD1 TGTGCCAGCAGCTTGGGACAGGGGGCTGGAAACACCATATATTTT CASSLGQGAGNTIYF
TRBJ1-1 NA TRBV2 NA TGTGCCAGCAGCCCTACAGGGCCTAACACTGAAGCTTTCTTT CASSPTGPNTEAFF
TRBJ2-7 few TRBV6-6 NA TGTGCCAGCAGCGATACCGGGACTTTCGAGCAGTACTTC CASSDTGTFEQYF
TRBJ1-5 NA TRBV19 NA TGTGCCAGTAGTATCTCAGGGGCGCGTGTTAGCAATCAGCCCCAGCATTTT CASSISGARVSNQPQHF
TRBJ1-6 NA TRBV19 NA TGTGCCAGTAGTATTGGGCAGGTTTGGAATTCACCCCTCCACTTT CASSIGQVWNSPLHF
TRBJ2-7 NA TRBV4-1 NA TGCGCCAGCAGCCAAGTCCCCAGCTCCTACGAGCAGTACTTC CASSQVPSSYEQYF
TRBJ1-5 NA TRBV6-2/TRBV6-3 NA TGTGCCAGCAGTTATTGGGAGGGAGCCCTAAGCGGGATTCAGCCCCAGCATTTT CASSYWEGALSGIQPQHF
TRBJ2-7 NA TRBV7-2 NA TGTGCCAGCAGCTTAGGCTTGGCGGGGTCCTACGAGCAGTACTTC CASSLGLAGSYEQYF
TRBJ2-7 once TRBV11-3 NA TGTGCCAGCAGCCGCAGGGTGGCCGAGCAGTACTTC CASSRRVAEQYF
TRBJ1-5 few TRBV9 TRBD1 TGTGCCAGCAGCGTTAAGGCGACAGGGATGGTCCAGCCCCAGCATTTT CASSVKATGMVQPQHF
TRBJ1-2 NA TRBV5-5 NA TGTGCCAGCAGCTTGGGCCAGGGAAGCAATGGCTACACCTTC CASSLGQGSNGYTF
TRBJ2-7 NA TRBV10-3 TRBD1 TGTGCCATCAGCCGATTAAAGTTTGTAGACAGGGCGGTGTACGAGCAGTACTTC CAISRLKFVDRAVYEQYF
TRBJ2-5 NA TRBV7-9 TRBD2 TGTGCCAGCAGCTCCCCGGGACTACGGGGTTCGGGGACCCAGTACTTC CASSSPGLRGSGTQYF
TRBJ2-7 NA TRBV7-8 NA TGTGCCAGCAGCTTAGCGCGCGGACTTACAGGGTACCCCAACGAGCAGTACTTC CASSLARGLTGYPNEQYF
TRBJ2-3 once TRBV11-2 NA TGTGCCAGCAGCCCCGGGGACTTTCCTAGCACAGATACGCAGTATTTT CASSPGDFPSTDTQYF
TRBJ2-3 NA TRBV18 TRBD2 TGTGCCAGCTCCCCTACGGCTAGCGGGAGCACAGATACGCAGTATTTT CASSPTASGSTDTQYF
TRBJ1-6 NA TRBV4-2 NA TGTGCCAGCAGCCAAGCTGCGGACTGGAATTCACCCCTCCACTTT CASSQAADWNSPLHF
TRBJ1-1 NA TRBV14 NA TGTGCCAGCAGCCAAGTCGGGGTCGGACGGATCTCTGAAGCTTTCTTT CASSQVGVGRISEAFF
TRBJ2-1 NA TRBV28 TRBD1 TGTGCCAGCAGTTTAGGGGATGCGAGACAGGGGGAATATTATGAGCAGTTCTTC CASSLGDARQGEYYEQFF
TRBJ1-5 NA TRBV2 TRBD1 TGTGCCAGCAGGGGACAGGGCCGGGGTCAGCCCCAGCATTTT CASRGQGRGQPQHF
TRBJ2-7 NA TRBV20-1 TRBD2 TGCAGTGCTAGTGGGGGGGGTTCAGGGCAGCGGTGGCTCTCCTACGAGCAGTACTTC CSASGGGSGQRWLSYEQYF
TRBJ2-3 NA TRBV18 NA TGTGCCAGCTCACCACGAGGAGGGGGCAAAGGCACAGATACGCAGTATTTT CASSPRGGGKGTDTQYF
TRBJ1-1 NA TRBV3-1/TRBV3-2 NA TGTGCCAGCAGCCACCAGGGGCTTGGGGCTTTCTTT CASSHQGLGAFF
TRBJ2-7 few TRBV30 TRBD2 TGTGCCTGGAGTTCTGGGAAGCGGGAGGGCGAGCAGTACTTC CAWSSGKREGEQYF
TRBJ1-2 NA TRBV27 NA TGTGCCAGCAGTTCTACCCCGGGGAGGGTTCAGGGCTACACCTTC CASSSTPGRVQGYTF
TRBJ1-2 NA TRBV27 TRBD1 TGTGCCAGCAGTTTATCCAGAAATTGGGACAGGGGGAGTAGGGGCTACACCTTC CASSLSRNWDRGSRGYTF
TRBJ2-7 NA TRBV11-2 NA TGTGCCAGCAGCCGGAGAGGGTACAGCGGGCTCGAGCAGTACTTC CASSRRGYSGLEQYF
TRBJ1-6 NA TRBV19 NA TGTGCCAGTAGTCCGGACAGAAGATCACCCCTCCACTTT CASSPDRRSPLHF
TRBJ1-1 NA TRBV6-2/TRBV6-3 NA TGTGCCAGCAGTGCTCCCCCCCGGGCTTTCTTT CASSAPPRAFF
TRBJ2-6 NA TRBV27 NA TGTGCCAGCAGGATTCTAGGGGCCAACGTCCTGACTTTC CASRILGANVLTF
TRBJ2-1 NA TRBV28 TRBD2 TGTGCCAGCAGTACATGGGCTGCGCGGGAGGGCCGCAATGAGCAGTTCTTC CASSTWAAREGRNEQFF
TRBJ1-2 NA TRBV4-1 TRBD1 TGCGCCAGCAGCCACCGGACAGGGGGCTATGGCTACACCTTC CASSHRTGGYGYTF
TRBJ2-1 NA TRBV13 TRBD2 TGTGCCAGCAGCTCAGGACTAGTAGGCGCTGAGCAGTTCTTC CASSSGLVGAEQFF
TRBJ2-7 NA TRBV9 TRBD2 TGTGCCAGCAGCGTAGGGCTAGCGGGAGGAGGGATCGAGCAGTACTTC CASSVGLAGGGIEQYF
TRBJ2-7 once TRBV4-3 NA TGCGCCAGCAGCCCAGGTAGTATCGGCTACGAGCAGTACTTC CASSPGSIGYEQYF
TRBJ2-7 NA TRBV28 TRBD2 TGTGCCAGCAGTTTGCTAGCGGGAGGTTCCTACGAGCAGTACTTC CASSLLAGGSYEQYF
TRBJ1-2 NA TRBV28 NA TGTGCCAGCAGTTTCCCCTTCGGTAGGGGCCGGCCTAACCTCTATGGCTACACCTTC CASSFPFGRGRPNLYGYTF
TRBJ2-7 NA TRBV5-6 NA TGTGCCAGCAGCTTGGGCCCGGGACTCGCCCGCTACGAGCGGCAGTACTTC CASSLGPGLARYERQYF
TRBJ2-7 NA TRBV11-2 NA TGTGCCAGCAGCCTGCTAGCCCTATCCTACGAGCAGTACTTC CASSLLALSYEQYF
TRBJ2-6 NA TRBV7-9 TRBD1 TGTGCCAGCAGCTTCACAGGGGGCGCTGGGGCCAACGTCCTGACTTTC CASSFTGGAGANVLTF
TRBJ2-7 NA TRBV5-1 NA TGCGCCAGCAGCTTGGGCGGGTACGAGCAGTACTTC CASSLGGYEQYF
TRBJ2-1 NA TRBV3-1/TRBV3-2 TRBD2 TGTGCCAGCAGCCCGCCTTTTGGACTAGCGGGAGTTGAGCAGTTCTTC CASSPPFGLAGVEQFF
TRBJ2-3 NA TRBV24-1 TRBD1 TGTGCCACCAGTGAACCTGGGACAGGCCCAGATACGCAGTATTTT CATSEPGTGPDTQYF
TRBJ1-2 NA TRBV11-3 NA TGTGCCAGCAGCTTAGATTGGAGGATGGAGGACTATGGCTACACCTTC CASSLDWRMEDYGYTF
TRBJ2-2 NA TRBV7-8 NA TGTGCCAGCAGCTTAGTCGGTTCGAACACCGGGGAGCTGTTTTTT CASSLVGSNTGELFF
TRBJ2-1 NA TRBV7-2 NA TGTGCCAGCAGCGCCTCGAGTAGATACGCCTACAATGAGCAGTTCTTC CASSASSRYAYNEQFF
TRBJ2-2 NA TRBV7-6 TRBD2 TGTGCCAGCAGCTTAGTCGGCAGCGGGAGATTATGGCGTCCCGGGGAGCTGTTTTTT CASSLVGSGRLWRPGELFF
TRBJ1-5 NA TRBV19 NA TGTGCCAGTAGTATCGCTCGAGGAGGCAATCAGCCCCAGCATTTT CASSIARGGNQPQHF
TRBJ2-1 NA TRBV11-2 TRBD1 TGTGCCAGCAGCGAGACACCCCGACAGGGGGAGTTCTTC CASSETPRQGEFF
TRBJ2-1 few TRBV3-1/TRBV3-2 TRBD2 TGTGCCAGCAGCCAAGATGTACTAGCGGGCGAGCAGTTCTTC CASSQDVLAGEQFF
TRBJ1-6 NA TRBV28 NA TGTGCCAGCAGTTTAAAAGACAGAGATAATTCACCCCTCCACTTT CASSLKDRDNSPLHF